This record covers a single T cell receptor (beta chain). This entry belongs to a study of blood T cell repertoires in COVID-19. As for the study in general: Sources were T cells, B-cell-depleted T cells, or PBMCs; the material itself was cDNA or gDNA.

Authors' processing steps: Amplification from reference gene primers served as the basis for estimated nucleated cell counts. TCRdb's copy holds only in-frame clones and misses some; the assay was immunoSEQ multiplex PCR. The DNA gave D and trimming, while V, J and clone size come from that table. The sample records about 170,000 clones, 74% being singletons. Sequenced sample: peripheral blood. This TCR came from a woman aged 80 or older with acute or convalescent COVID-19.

CDR3 DNA: TGCGCCAGCAGCTTGGTGTCTAGCGGGAGCAATGAGCAGTTCTTC. As protein: CASSLVSSGSNEQFF. The V call is TRBV5-1, the J call TRBJ2-1; 10 bases fit TRBD2. Trimming took 0 bases from V and 6 from J; bases not matched to a gene: 3. The CDR3 spans 15 residues. From germline, CDR1 is SGHRS and CDR2 YFSETQ.